This entry lists 14 T cell receptor beta chains sequenced from one sample in a study of blood T cell repertoires in COVID-19. Data came from immunoSEQ multiplex PCR; TCRdb stores just in-frame clones and leaves some out. The sample has about 400,000 clones, just under 90% seen once. Sequenced material: PBMCs or T cells enriched from blood (not recorded which). Every receptor here comes from a woman aged 50 to 60 who had recovered from COVID-19.

CDR3 sequence (DNA): TGTGCCAGCAGTTCGATAAGGGGGAACACTGAAGCTTTCTTT. Translation gives CASSSIRGNTEAFF. The rearrangement links TRBV27 to TRBJ1-1; D is possibly TRBD1 (5 bases). Between the trimmed V and J ends, which lost 4 bases and 1 base, there was a span of 10 bases. CDR3 length equals 14 residues. The germline V gene has CDR1 MNHEY and CDR2 SMNVEV (reference sequence).

The chain is built from TRBV5-1 and TRBJ1-2; 8 bases agree with TRBD1. The CDR3 is 14 residues long. The germline V gene encodes CDR1 SGHRS and CDR2 YFSETQ. The V gene end was trimmed by 0 bases and the J gene end by 7 bases; junction bases not matched to a gene: 5. The CDR3 loop reads CASSLGTGSPGYTF. The CDR3, as DNA: TGCGCCAGCAGCTTGGGGACAGGGTCGCCTGGCTACACCTTC.

Points on this clone: Sequence at one end of the junction differs from germline and may be a read error. This chain connects TRBV3-1 (or the pseudogene TRBV3-2) to TRBJ2-7; the match to TRBD1 covers 7 bases. The CDR3 length is 15 residues. Looked up from germline, CDR1 is LGHDT and CDR2 is YNNKEL (reference sequence). CDR3 coding DNA: TGTGCCAGCAGACAAGAGACAGGGCATCCCTACGAGCAGTACTTC. It specifies CASRQETGHPYEQYF.

The chain links TRBV6-1 to TRBJ1-5; D gene uncertain. Deletions cut 0 bases from V and 3 bases from J, with 9 bases between. Germline values: CDR1 MNHNS, CDR2 SASEGT. The CDR3 covers 15 residues. The CDR3 DNA reads TGTGCCAGCAGTGAAGCGCGGCGGAACAATCAGCCCCAGCATTTT. The encoded protein is CASSEARRNNQPQHF.

This clone was picked up one time. V usage is TRBV5-1 and J usage is TRBJ2-2, with D tentatively TRBD1 (5 bases). The V gene's germline CDR1 is SGHRS and CDR2 YFSETQ. The CDR3 is made up of 15 amino acids. Between the trimmed V and J ends, which lost 4 bases and 0 bases, there was a span of 10 bases. In DNA form, the CDR3 reads TGCGCCAGCAGCCGCCAGGGATCGAACACCGGGGAGCTGTTTTTT. Translation gives CASSRQGSNTGELFF. Together with reference TRBV5-1 and TRBJ2-2, the CDR3 gives the full variable domain: KAGVTQTPRYLIKTRGQQVTLSCSPISGHRSVSWYQQTPGQGLQFLFEYFSETQRNKGNFPGRFSGRQFSNSRSEMNVSTLELGDSALYLCASSRQGSNTGELFFGEGSRLTVL.

V usage is TRBV30 and J usage is TRBJ2-4; D could derive from TRBD1 or TRBD2 (7 bases each). Trimming shortened V by 5 bases and J by 5 bases, and 13 bases separated the two germline ends. The CDR3 contains 13 residues. Germline V gives CDR1 GTSNPN, CDR2 SVGIG (reference sequence). CDR3: CAWGRDSQNIQYF. The CDR3 nucleotides are TGTGCCTGGGGGAGGGACAGTCAAAACATTCAGTACTTC.

The chain joins TRBV6-2 or TRBV6-3 to TRBJ2-1; TRBD2 matches at 8 bases. The CDR3 has 13 residues. V shed 6 bases, J shed 8 bases, and the junction held 6 bases outside the gene matches. Germline V gene lookup returns CDR1 MNHEY and CDR2 SVGEGT. CDR3 in DNA: TGTGCCAGCAGCCCTAACGGGGGGGATGAGCAGTTCTTC. Translating it yields CASSPNGGDEQFF.

The chain links TRBV7-8 to TRBJ1-5; tentative D call: TRBD1 (6 bases). The CDR3 is 17 amino acids. Trimming took 3 bases from V and 3 from J, leaving 18 bases between them. CDR1 SGHVS and CDR2 FQNEAQ come from the germline V gene. The CDR3 sequence is CASSLRSGQGFNQPQHF. The CDR3 nucleotides are TGTGCCAGCAGCTTGCGTAGTGGTCAGGGGTTCAATCAGCCCCAGCATTTT.

The chain joins TRBV30 to TRBJ1-2; 8 bases map to TRBD1. The CDR3 has 13 residues. Germline-derived CDR1 and CDR2 are GTSNPN and SVGIG (reference sequence). V was pared by 4 bases and J by 4 bases, with 5 bases of the junction left unmatched. The CDR3 loop reads CAWTIQGVYGYTF. The CDR3 bases are TGTGCCTGGACGATACAGGGGGTCTATGGCTACACCTTC.

CDR3 loop: CASSYSGGKGNEQFF. Written as DNA, the CDR3 is TGTGCCAGCAGTTACTCAGGGGGAAAAGGCAATGAGCAGTTCTTC. The V and J genes are TRBV6-5 and TRBJ2-1; D perhaps matches TRBD1 (6 bases). This CDR3 region has 15 residues. From germline, CDR1 is MNHEY and CDR2 SVGAGI. V gave up 0 bases and J gave up 6 bases, with 12 bases separating them.

V usage is TRBV2 and J usage is TRBJ2-2; 7 bases map to TRBD1. Germline CDR1 and CDR2: SNHLY and FYNNEI. The CDR3 length is 15 residues. Trimming removed 5 bases from V and 1 base from J; junction bases left unmatched: 4. CDR3 region: CASSLRGKNTGELFF. Written as DNA, the CDR3 is TGTGCCAGCAGTCTCAGGGGGAAGAACACCGGGGAGCTGTTTTTT. Full variable domain (rest looked up from reference TRBV2 and TRBJ2-2): EPEVTQTPSHQVTQMGQEVILRCVPISNHLYFYWYRQILGQKVEFLVSFYNNEISEKSEIFDDQFSVERPDGSNFTLKIRSTKLEDSAMYFCASSLRGKNTGELFFGEGSRLTVL.

This clone came up once. The chain carries TRBV27 and TRBJ1-2, with a weak D call TRBD1 (5 bases). The V end was cut by 2 bases, the J end by 2 bases, with 21 bases between. Per the germline V gene, CDR1 is MNHEY and CDR2 is SMNVEV (reference sequence). The CDR3 spans 18 residues. In nucleotides, the CDR3 is TGTGCCAGCAGTTTAGCTCGTCCGGGGGAGGCAAGCAACTATGGCTACACCTTC. It encodes CASSLARPGEASNYGYTF.

This chain uses TRBV5-5 with TRBJ1-2; 7 nucleotides align to TRBD1. CDR1 is SGHKS and CDR2 is YYEKEE in the germline V gene (reference sequence). V lost 2 bases, J lost 0 bases, and 1 base stayed unmatched. This CDR3 is built from 14 residues. CDR3 amino acids: CASSFDRANYGYTF. The CDR3 coding sequence is TGTGCCAGCAGCTTTGACAGGGCTAACTATGGCTACACCTTC. Together with reference TRBV5-5 and TRBJ1-2, the CDR3 gives the full variable domain: DAGVTQSPTHLIKTRGQQVTLRCSPISGHKSVSWYQQVLGQGPQFIFQYYEKEERGRGNFPDRFSARQFPNYSSELNVNALLLGDSALYLCASSFDRANYGYTFGSGTRLTVV.

This clone was detected once. This rearrangement joins TRBV7-6 to TRBJ2-7; 9 nucleotides line up with TRBD2. The V and J ends lost 0 bases and 6 bases, in that order; junction bases with no gene match: 3. The CDR3 totals 14 residues. From germline, CDR1 is SGHVS and CDR2 FNYEAQ. CDR3 DNA sequence: TGTGCCAGCAGCTTAGCTAGCGGGGGCCCCGAGCAGTACTTC. Protein sequence: CASSLASGGPEQYF.